This TCR beta chain came from a study of cytomegalovirus exposure and HLA in healthy donors. The study, taken as a whole, reports: A later analysis found common viral pathogens apparently linked to several of the most significant clusters. As immune exposure information, only CMV serostatus was available.

The PCR made use of 60 Vbeta and 13 Jbeta primers. Some clones are missing from TCRdb's copy, which holds only in-frame ones; the method was immunoSEQ multiplex PCR. The sample holds roughly 140,000 clones; around 80% are singletons and the top ten take about 5%. Trimming cost V 1 base and J 13 bases; bases outside gene matches: 4. The germline V gene encodes CDR1 KGHSH and CDR2 LQKENI. The CDR3 is 15 amino acids. Points on this clone: Its antigen is not known.

The chain joins TRBV18 to TRBJ2-1, with 16 bases fitting TRBD2. The sequence came from a male donor in good health and CMV-seronegative. The sequencing input was PBMCs. CDR3 coding DNA: TGTGCCAGCTCACCACTGGGACTAGCGGGGGGGCGACAGTTCTTC. Translated, it gives CASSPLGLAGGRQFF.